Following are 24 T cell receptor beta chains from one sample sequenced in a study of blood T cells in healthy people across ages (dated by TCRdb to between 2015 and 2017). The method was 5' RACE. The reads were generated on an Illumina HiSeq 2500. A second PCR of about 6 to 12 cycles was performed with a sample-barcoded 5' primer and a J-beta primer mix. TCRdb reran the public reads through fastp at Q25 and MiXCR, keeping productive beta chains. Duplicate CDR3 protein sequences are folded into a single record with the most common DNA and genes. Within this sample are about 1.8 million distinct CDR3 sequences, with roughly 49% of them counted one time only. The ten largest account for 2.1% of the sample. Sequenced input: blood. The receptors originated from a woman aged 40-49 years in good health.

V is TRBV4-3 and J is TRBJ1-6; TRBD1 matches at 7 bases. Germline V CDR1 and CDR2: LGHNA, YSLEER. The V and J ends lost 4 bases and 5 bases, in that order; junction bases with no gene match: 11. The CDR3 contains 17 residues. Written as DNA, the CDR3 is TGCGCCAGCAGCCCGAGGGACAGTGCTAGGGATAATTCACCCCTCCACTTT. Its protein product is CASSPRDSARDNSPLHF.

The rearrangement joins TRBV5-1 to TRBJ2-5; 8 positions agree with TRBD2. This CDR3 region has 16 residues. Germline assignment: CDR1 SGHRS and CDR2 YFSETQ. The ends lost 0 bases at V and 2 bases at J; junction bases unmatched: 6. As DNA, the CDR3 is TGCGCCAGCAGCTTGGAAGGCGGGGGGATTCAAGAGACCCAGTACTTC. It translates to CASSLEGGGIQETQYF.

The rearrangement joins TRBV25-1 to TRBJ2-4, with 8 bases aligning to TRBD2. V lost 3 bases, J lost 13 bases, and 8 bases stayed unmatched. Germline assignment: CDR1 MGHDK and CDR2 SYGVNS. The CDR3 has 13 residues. The CDR3 reads CASSDPGTSPQYF. CDR3 in DNA: TGTGCCAGCAGTGACCCCGGGACTAGTCCGCAGTACTTC.

The chain links TRBV9 to TRBJ2-3; 14 positions match TRBD2. The CDR3 runs 16 residues. Germline V gene sequence: CDR1 SGDLS, CDR2 YYNGEE. Trimming took 2 bases from V and 4 from J; bases not matched to a gene: 3. The CDR3 is CASSVTSGGGADTQYF. In DNA form, the CDR3 reads TGTGCCAGCAGCGTGACTAGCGGGGGGGGAGCAGATACGCAGTATTTT.

The J gene is TRBJ2-5, the V gene TRBV20-1, with 7 bases matching TRBD1. The J call may be incorrect, as the DNA end agrees better with TRBJ2-7. Germline CDR1 reads DFQATT; CDR2 reads SNEGSKA (reference sequence). The CDR3 is 14 residues long. The CDR3 loop is CSASVGAAGGEQYF. CDR3 sequence (DNA): TGCAGTGCTAGTGTTGGCGCCGCAGGGGGCGAGCAGTACTTC.

The J gene is TRBJ2-5, the V gene TRBV20-1, with TRBD2 identical over 8 bases. CDR3 length: 13 residues. In germline, CDR1 is DFQATT, CDR2 SNEGSKA (reference sequence). The V and J ends lost 6 bases and 5 bases, in that order; junction bases with no gene match: 8. The CDR3 nucleotides read TGCAGTGCCCCAAGGGGCGGGGGGGAGACCCAGTACTTC. Translated: CSAPRGGGETQYF.

This chain joins TRBV10-3 and TRBJ2-5; 7 positions agree with TRBD2. This CDR3 has 15 amino acids. Germline V lookup: CDR1 ENHRY, CDR2 SYGVKD. V shed 1 base and J 4 bases; nucleotides not matched to a gene: 6. The DNA of the CDR3 is TGTGCCATCAGTGAGTTCAACGGGGGGACAGAGACCCAGTACTTC. It yields the protein CAISEFNGGTETQYF.

This clonotype showed up just once. Germline is not matched at one junction end, which may reflect a read error. V usage is TRBV7-9 and J usage is TRBJ2-3, with a possible D match to TRBD2 (5 bases). The germline CDR1 and CDR2 sequences are SEHNR and FQNEAQ (reference sequence). This CDR3 region has 16 residues. The CDR3 sequence is CASSYPIGISTETQYF. The CDR3 DNA is TGTGCCAGCAGCTATCCTATCGGGATAAGCACAGAGACGCAGTATTTT.

In the case of this clonotype: A junction end diverges from the germline sequence, so it may reflect a read error. CDR3 protein: CSARAQGPTNTQYF. Written as DNA, the CDR3 is TGCAGTGCTAGAGCGCAGGGTCCCACAAATACGCAGTATTTT. The chain links TRBV20-1 to TRBJ2-3; maybe TRBD1 (5 bases). CDR1 is DFQATT and CDR2 is SNEGSKA in the germline V gene (reference sequence). The CDR3 has 14 residues.

The table lists this clonotype with a few counts. The chain is built from TRBV7-8 and TRBJ2-1; possibly TRBD1 or TRBD2 for D (5 bases each). Trimming left V 5 bases short and J 3 bases short, with 14 bases between. This CDR3 region has 15 residues. Germline V lookup: CDR1 SGHVS, CDR2 FQNEAQ. In nucleotides, the CDR3 is TGTGCCAGCAGCCTACGGGACCAAATCTACAATGAGCAGTTCTTC. Translation gives CASSLRDQIYNEQFF. Supplemented by reference TRBV7-8 and TRBJ2-1, the full variable domain reads GAGVSQSPRYKVAKRGQDVALRCDPISGHVSLFWYQQALGQGPEFLTYFQNEAQLDKSGLPSDRFFAERPEGSVSTLKIQRTQQEDSAVYLCASSLRDQIYNEQFFGPGTRLTVL.

This clonotype was counted many times. The chain recombines TRBV6-5 with TRBJ1-2; TRBD1 agrees at 7 bases. CDR1 and CDR2 (germline): MNHEY, SVGAGI. This CDR3 has 11 amino acids. Trimming cost V 9 bases and J 3 bases; bases outside gene matches: 1. For the CDR3, the DNA is TGTGCCAGTGGGACAGACTATGGCTACACCTTC. Residues: CASGTDYGYTF.

The J gene is TRBJ2-1, the V gene TRBV6-2 or TRBV6-3; tentative D call: TRBD2 (5 bases). This CDR3 contains 10 residues. Germline CDR1 and CDR2: MNHEY and SVGEGT. V dropped 8 bases and J dropped 8 bases, with 7 bases sitting between them. CDR3 nucleotides: TGTGCCAGCGGAGGAGATGAGCAGTTCTTC. The encoded protein is CASGGDEQFF.

The J gene is TRBJ2-5, the V gene TRBV3-1; 10 nucleotides agree with TRBD2. Germline-derived CDR1 and CDR2 are LGHDT and YNNKEL (reference sequence). This CDR3 contains 16 residues. The V gene end was trimmed by 3 bases and the J gene end by 1 base; junction bases not matched to a gene: 5. This CDR3 is CASSHLAGDSQETQYF. The CDR3, as DNA: TGTGCCAGCAGCCATCTAGCGGGGGACTCCCAAGAGACCCAGTACTTC.

The rearrangement uses TRBV3-1 and TRBJ2-7; tentative D call: TRBD2 (6 bases). Germline loops: CDR1 LGHDT, CDR2 YNNKEL (reference sequence). Trimming shortened V by 2 bases and J by 6 bases, and 11 bases separated the two germline ends. CDR3 length equals 13 residues. The CDR3 sequence is CASSQPGESEQYF. CDR3 DNA sequence: TGTGCCAGCAGCCAACCGGGGGAGTCCGAGCAGTACTTC.

This clonotype was recorded once. The V and J genes are TRBV20-1 and TRBJ2-1, with a possible D match to TRBD1 (5 bases). The CDR3 has 15 residues. Trimming removed 6 bases from V and 2 bases from J, with 17 bases in between. Germline V gene sequence: CDR1 DFQATT, CDR2 SNEGSKA (reference sequence). CDR3 sequence: CSASVVGLPYNEQFF. Here the CDR3 DNA reads TGCAGTGCCTCTGTAGTGGGGCTACCCTACAATGAGCAGTTCTTC.

V usage is TRBV11-2 and J usage is TRBJ2-7; tentative D call: TRBD1 (6 bases). This CDR3 is 16 amino acids long. The germline gives CDR1 SGHAT, CDR2 FQNNGV. V was cut by 5 bases and J by 3 bases, with 20 bases left in between. The DNA of the CDR3 is TGTGCCAGCAGCACCCTACAGGGTAAGATTGGCTACGAGCAGTACTTC. Translated: CASSTLQGKIGYEQYF.

The chain combines TRBV6-5 with TRBJ2-1; 10 bases line up with TRBD1. The CDR3 spans 14 residues. Looked up from germline, CDR1 is MNHEY and CDR2 is SVGAGI. The V gene end was trimmed by 2 bases and the J gene end by 8 bases; junction bases not matched to a gene: 3. DNA of the CDR3: TGTGCCAGCAGTTACGGGACAGGGGTCGATGAGCAGTTCTTC. Protein sequence: CASSYGTGVDEQFF.

J is TRBJ1-2 and V is TRBV6-1; D uncertain. CDR3 length: 16 amino acids. Looked up from germline, CDR1 is MNHNS and CDR2 is SASEGT. Trimming removed 5 bases from V and 3 bases from J, with 19 bases in between. As DNA, the CDR3 is TGTGCCAGCAGTAAAGGGTTCCAGTCGGCAGACTATGGCTACACCTTC. It is translated as CASSKGFQSADYGYTF.

This clonotype came up a few times. The chain carries TRBV7-2 and TRBJ2-1; 8 bases match TRBD2. The ends lost 5 bases at V and 4 bases at J; junction bases unmatched: 10. The CDR3 sequence is 16 residues long. CDR1 and CDR2 (germline): SGHTA, FQGNSA. The CDR3: CASSPNTGGAYNEQFF. For the CDR3, the DNA is TGTGCCAGCAGCCCGAATACCGGGGGGGCGTACAATGAGCAGTTCTTC. Full variable domain (outside the CDR3, taken from reference TRBV7-2 and TRBJ2-1): GAGVSQSPSNKVTEKGKDVELRCDPISGHTALYWYRQSLGQGLEFLIYFQGNSAPDKSGLPSDRFSAERTGGSVSTLTIQRTQQEDSAVYLCASSPNTGGAYNEQFFGPGTRLTVL.

This sequence joins TRBV6-5 and TRBJ2-1; D may be TRBD1 (6 bases). The CDR3 contains 14 residues. Trimming stripped 5 bases from V and 5 bases from J, with 13 bases between. CDR1 is MNHEY and CDR2 is SVGAGI in the germline V gene. Written as DNA, the CDR3 is TGTGCCAGCAGTGCGGCACAGGGTAACAATGAGCAGTTCTTC. This encodes CASSAAQGNNEQFF.

This clonotype was seen just once. The CDR3: CASSVKVSASPLHF. In DNA form, the CDR3 reads TGTGCCAGCAGCGTTAAGGTTTCGGCTTCACCCCTCCACTTT. V usage is TRBV9 and J usage is TRBJ1-6; unclear D gene. Germline CDR1 is SGDLS and CDR2 is YYNGEE. Trimming cost V 2 bases and J 9 bases, with 12 bases left between them. The CDR3 runs to 14 residues.

This rearrangement joins TRBV7-2 to TRBJ1-5; D ambiguous. There are 13 residues in the CDR3. Germline lookup yields CDR1 SGHTA and CDR2 FQGNSA. Trimming left V 5 bases short and J 8 bases short, with 13 bases between. The CDR3 sequence: CASSPPVGKPQHF. The CDR3 nucleotides read TGTGCCAGCAGCCCCCCGGTAGGGAAGCCCCAGCATTTT.

In this sample, this clonotype turned up a few times. The chain employs TRBV27 and TRBJ2-5; a weak D match, TRBD2 (5 bases). The germline V and J ends were trimmed by 5 bases and 2 bases, with 15 bases remaining between them. The CDR3 is 15 amino acids. CDR1 is MNHEY, CDR2 SMNVEV, per germline (reference sequence). For the CDR3, the DNA is TGTGCCAGCAGTACCCGGGGTGAACCACAAGAGACCCAGTACTTC. Translation: CASSTRGEPQETQYF.

V is TRBV27 and J is TRBJ2-5; 14 positions agree with TRBD2. The CDR3 sequence is 18 residues long. Germline V gene sequence: CDR1 MNHEY, CDR2 SMNVEV (reference sequence). V was clipped by 5 bases and J by 3 bases; unmatched bases: 11. CDR3 sequence (DNA): TGTGCCAGCAGTAGACAAGGACTAGCGGGGGGCTCCGAAGAGACCCAGTACTTC. Protein sequence: CASSRQGLAGGSEETQYF.